The next 29 T cell receptor beta chains were all read from a single sample in a study of T cells in Graves' hyperthyroidism and ophthalmopathy. RNA transcripts provided the source from which TCR beta CDR3 regions were amplified. The study used the HTBI primer set for a first-round RT-PCR of the TCR CDR3. A single record per CDR3 protein comes from TCRdb applying MiXCR to the multiplex PCR reads. Of roughly 240,000 distinct CDR3 sequences listed, approximately 16% are singletons. The sequenced sample was blood. These receptors came from a young woman with Graves' ophthalmopathy.

This clonotype was seen at least ten times. The chain is built from TRBV20-1 and TRBJ2-7; D is unclear. The CDR3 contains 14 residues. The V end lost 3 bases, the J end lost 2 bases, and 14 bases lay between the germline ends. Germline values: CDR1 DFQATT, CDR2 SNEGSKA (reference sequence). The CDR3 loop is CSARTRALTYEQYF. CDR3 sequence (DNA): TGCAGTGCTAGGACTCGGGCCTTGACCTACGAGCAGTACTTC.

The DNA for the CDR3 is TGTGCCACCTATGGACACGCCCAAGGCTACACCTTC. Its protein is CATYGHAQGYTF. The chain couples TRBV15 to TRBJ1-2; tentatively, D is TRBD1 (5 bases). The ends were cut back, 8 bases at V and 8 bases at J, with 15 bases in the middle. From germline, CDR1 is LNHNV and CDR2 YYDKDF (reference sequence). This CDR3 is 12 amino acids long.

This chain joins TRBV28 and TRBJ2-3, with TRBD2 matching 15 bases. J was trimmed by 7 bases and V by 7 bases; bases with no gene match: 15. Germline V gene data show CDR1 as MDHEN and CDR2 as SYDVKM. There are 18 residues in the CDR3. CDR3 DNA sequence: TGTGCCAGCAACCCAACGGTGAGGACTAGCGGGGGGGCCTATACGCAGTATTTT. Its translation: CASNPTVRTSGGAYTQYF.

Ten or more counts support this clonotype. CDR3 protein: CASSYRQGVGETQYF. CDR3 DNA: TGTGCCAGCAGTTACCGGCAGGGGGTGGGGGAGACCCAGTACTTC. This chain joins TRBV6-6 and TRBJ2-5; 7 nucleotides match TRBD1. This CDR3 comprises 15 residues. CDR1 and CDR2 from the germline V gene are MNHNY and SVGAGI (reference sequence). With V trimmed by 2 bases and J by 5 bases, 8 bases remained unmatched.

This clonotype was detected only a few times. This may come from a read error, since a much larger clone is one base off. The rearrangement links TRBV24-1 to TRBJ2-1, with 10 bases that match TRBD1. The CDR3 runs to 15 residues. From germline, CDR1 is KGHDR and CDR2 SFDVKD. The CDR3 sequence: CTTSDLGQGGDEQFF. CDR3 bases: TGTACCACCAGTGATTTAGGACAGGGGGGCGATGAGCAGTTCTTC.

This clonotype was observed many times. V usage is TRBV5-1 and J usage is TRBJ1-1; D possibly corresponds to TRBD1 (6 bases). Germline V gives CDR1 SGHRS, CDR2 YFSETQ. The CDR3 extends over 15 amino acids. Trimming removed 4 bases from V and 4 bases from J, with 17 bases in between. The DNA for the CDR3 is TGCGCCAGCAGCACAGCGCGGACAGAAATCACTGAAGCTTTCTTT. It specifies CASSTARTEITEAFF.

Ten or more counts support this clonotype. The chain carries TRBV30 and TRBJ1-2; perhaps TRBD1 as D (5 bases). Trimming shortened V by 0 bases and J by 4 bases, and 15 bases separated the two germline ends. CDR3 size: 15 residues. From germline, CDR1 is GTSNPN and CDR2 SVGIG (reference sequence). CDR3 sequence: CAWSVVAGLIYGYTF. The CDR3 bases are TGTGCCTGGAGTGTAGTAGCGGGACTCATCTATGGCTACACCTTC.

There are many counts of this clonotype. The chain couples TRBV24-1 to TRBJ2-1, with D possibly TRBD2 on 6 matching bases. Germline CDR1 KGHDR, CDR2 SFDVKD. The CDR3 is made up of 15 amino acids. V lost 3 bases, J lost 5 bases, and 13 bases lay in between. As DNA, the CDR3 is TGTGCCACCAGTGATCGACCCGGGAGAAACAATGAGCAGTTCTTC. Its protein is CATSDRPGRNNEQFF.

This clonotype was observed many times. V usage is TRBV10-2 and J usage is TRBJ1-1; D gene unclear. The germline V gene has CDR1 WSHSY and CDR2 SAAADI. V was clipped by 6 bases and J by 1 base, with 9 bases between them. CDR3 length equals 13 residues. CDR3 loop: CASRPARNTEAFF. In DNA, the CDR3 is TGCGCCAGCAGACCCGCCCGGAACACTGAAGCTTTCTTT.

This chain links TRBV20-1 with TRBJ2-5; 10 positions match TRBD2. From germline, CDR1 is DFQATT and CDR2 SNEGSKA (reference sequence). The CDR3 spans 14 residues. In nucleotides, the CDR3 is TGCAGCCGAGCGGGAGGACTAGCGGTTGCGACCCAGTACTTC. It specifies CSRAGGLAVATQYF.

This clonotype was recorded at least ten times. This chain links TRBV5-1 with TRBJ1-5; D gene unclear. Trimming removed 0 bases from V and 5 bases from J, with 9 bases in between. The germline gives CDR1 SGHRS, CDR2 YFSETQ. This CDR3 has 14 amino acids. This CDR3 reads CASSLEPGDQPQHF. The CDR3, as DNA: TGCGCCAGCAGCTTGGAGCCCGGGGATCAGCCCCAGCATTTT. The entire variable domain, with the rest obtained from reference TRBV5-1 and TRBJ1-5, is as follows: KAGVTQTPRYLIKTRGQQVTLSCSPISGHRSVSWYQQTPGQGLQFLFEYFSETQRNKGNFPGRFSGRQFSNSRSEMNVSTLELGDSALYLCASSLEPGDQPQHFGDGTRLSIL.

This clonotype was seen many times. The V call is TRBV10-3, the J call TRBJ2-5; unclear D gene. Between the trimmed V and J ends, which lost 7 bases and 0 bases, there was a span of 9 bases. This CDR3 contains 13 residues. CDR1 ENHRY and CDR2 SYGVKD come from the germline V gene. The CDR3 nucleotides read TGTGCCATCAACGGACCGAACCAAGAGACCCAGTACTTC. Its translation: CAINGPNQETQYF.

This clonotype came up many times. The CDR3 reads CAISEPGLNEQFF. In nucleotides, the CDR3 is TGTGCCATCAGTGAGCCGGGACTTAATGAGCAGTTCTTC. This chain uses TRBV10-3 with TRBJ2-1; D might be TRBD2 (6 bases). V was trimmed by 2 bases and J by 7 bases, leaving 9 bases between them. CDR3 length: 13 residues. Germline V gives CDR1 ENHRY, CDR2 SYGVKD.

This clonotype was recorded once. The conserved closing phenylalanine or tryptophan is absent in this CDR3, likely reflecting a read error. The V call is TRBV7-9, the J call TRBJ1-1; D is undetermined. The CDR3 length is 14 residues. Germline assignment: CDR1 SEHNR and CDR2 FQNEAQ (reference sequence). The CDR3 coding sequence is TGTGCCAGCAGCTTAGATCAGTTGAACACTGACGCTTTCCTT. Translating it yields CASSLDQLNTDAFL.

This clonotype was counted ten times or more. The chain has TRBV5-5 and TRBJ1-1, with a weak D call TRBD1 (5 bases). The CDR3 is 13 amino acids. The V gene lost 4 bases and the J gene lost 8 bases, with 15 bases spanning the gap. Germline V gene data show CDR1 as SGHKS and CDR2 as YYEKEE (reference sequence). CDR3 protein: CASSIRDLGEAFF. CDR3 coding DNA: TGTGCCAGCAGCATCCGGGACTTAGGGGAAGCTTTCTTT.

This clonotype was counted many times. This chain connects TRBV6-1 to TRBJ2-1; TRBD1 aligns across 7 bases. J was trimmed by 6 bases and V by 6 bases; bases with no gene match: 11. Germline CDR1 reads MNHNS; CDR2 reads SASEGT. The CDR3 extends over 15 amino acids. CDR3 coding DNA: TGTGCCAGCAGGGCCGGGACAGCAGACCGCAATGAGCAGTTCTTC. Residues: CASRAGTADRNEQFF.

This clonotype was seen ten or more times. The V gene is TRBV20-1, the J gene TRBJ2-5; TRBD2 aligns across 14 bases. The V and J ends lost 0 bases and 7 bases, in that order; junction bases with no gene match: 13. This CDR3 has 18 residues. CDR1 is DFQATT and CDR2 is SNEGSKA in the germline V gene (reference sequence). CDR3 in amino acids: CSARDVGLAGVQAWTQYF. In nucleotides, the CDR3 is TGCAGTGCTAGAGATGTGGGACTAGCGGGGGTGCAGGCGTGGACCCAGTACTTC.

This clonotype has a handful of counts. The chain links TRBV18 to TRBJ2-6, with 8 bases matching TRBD1. J lost 0 bases, V lost 3 bases, and 4 bases had no gene match. CDR3 length: 17 residues. Germline lookup yields CDR1 KGHSH and CDR2 LQKENI. In DNA, the CDR3 is TGTGCCAGCTCACCTCGGACAGGGAACTCTGGGGCCAACGTCCTGACTTTC. This encodes CASSPRTGNSGANVLTF. Supplemented by reference TRBV18 and TRBJ2-6, the full variable domain reads NAGVMQNPRHLVRRRGQEARLRCSPMKGHSHVYWYRQLPEEGLKFMVYLQKENIIDESGMPKERFSAEFPKEGPSILRIQQVVRGDSAAYFCASSPRTGNSGANVLTFGAGSRLTVL.

This clonotype was detected many times. One junction end does not reproduce the germline sequence, and a read error may be involved. J is TRBJ1-1 and V is TRBV9; the D is unclear. Germline V gives CDR1 SGDLS, CDR2 YYNGEE. The CDR3 totals 14 residues. The DNA of the CDR3 is TGTGCCAGCAGCCCCCAGGTGGATGACACTGAAGTTTTCTTT. It translates to CASSPQVDDTEVFF.

The rearrangement uses TRBV6-2 or TRBV6-3 and TRBJ1-1; the D gene is possibly TRBD1 (6 bases). With 5 bases removed from V and 4 bases from J, the gap between germline ends came to 11 bases. The CDR3 is 13 residues long. In germline, CDR1 is MNHEY, CDR2 SVGEGT. Here the CDR3 reads CASSPGQFTEAFF. The DNA of the CDR3 is TGTGCCAGCAGTCCCGGACAGTTCACTGAAGCTTTCTTT.

This clonotype was counted ten times or more. V is TRBV6-1 and J is TRBJ1-2; a weak D match, TRBD1 (6 bases). This CDR3 region has 17 residues. V was cut by 2 bases and J by 4 bases, with 20 bases left in between. Per the germline V gene, CDR1 is MNHNS and CDR2 is SASEGT. DNA of the CDR3: TGTGCCAGCAGTGAATCCTGGACAGACGGGGCGATCTATGGCTACACCTTC. This sequence encodes CASSESWTDGAIYGYTF.

This clonotype was counted at least ten times. This chain connects TRBV20-1 to TRBJ1-2; TRBD1 matches 7 bases. The CDR3 contains 11 residues. J gave up 7 bases and V 1 base, and 0 bases lay outside the gene matches. CDR1 is DFQATT, CDR2 SNEGSKA, per germline (reference sequence). CDR3 in DNA: TGCAGTGCTAGAGGGGACAGTGGCTACACCTTC. It translates to CSARGDSGYTF.

V usage is TRBV30 and J usage is TRBJ2-3, with TRBD2 identical over 12 bases. V lost 4 bases and J lost 0; bases outside the gene matches: 5. Germline V CDR1 and CDR2: GTSNPN, SVGIG (reference sequence). There are 16 residues in the CDR3. The CDR3 nucleotides are TGTGCCTGGACTAGCGGGAGGGCCGTGAGCACAGATACGCAGTATTTT. It specifies CAWTSGRAVSTDTQYF.

The chain uses TRBV4-2 and TRBJ1-6; 12 nucleotides align to TRBD1. The V and J ends lost 1 base and 9 bases, in that order; junction bases with no gene match: 13. Germline values: CDR1 LGHNA, CDR2 YNFKEQ. This CDR3 region has 19 residues. The CDR3 coding sequence is TGTGCCAGCAGCCAAGGGTTATATCCGGGACAGGGGGCAAGTTCACCCCTCCACTTT. Translation: CASSQGLYPGQGASSPLHF.

This clonotype was detected ten times or more. The J gene is TRBJ1-2, the V gene TRBV30; weak D call: TRBD1 (5 bases). V shed 3 bases and J shed 5 bases, with 7 bases lying between them. The CDR3 is 11 residues long. Germline loops: CDR1 GTSNPN, CDR2 SVGIG (reference sequence). The chain's CDR3 is CAWSRGYGYTF. The CDR3 DNA follows: TGTGCCTGGAGCCGGGGGTATGGCTACACCTTC.

Ten or more counts support this clonotype. This chain uses TRBV28 with TRBJ2-5; 13 bases align to TRBD2. Germline CDR1 is MDHEN and CDR2 is SYDVKM. Trimming cost V 5 bases and J 0 bases; bases outside gene matches: 9. CDR3 length: 18 residues. CDR3 DNA: TGTGCCAGCAGTCCGTGGGGACTAGCGGGGAGGTACCAAGAGACCCAGTACTTC. The encoded protein is CASSPWGLAGRYQETQYF.

At least ten counts were recorded for this clonotype. The V call is TRBV19, the J call TRBJ2-3; D call uncertain. V lost 6 bases to trimming and J lost 3 bases, with 7 bases between them. Per the germline V gene, CDR1 is LNHDA and CDR2 is SQIVND (reference sequence). CDR3 length: 12 residues. DNA for the CDR3: TGTGCCAGTAGCGGAGCGACAGATACGCAGTATTTT. Its translation: CASSGATDTQYF.

This clonotype was found many times. V gene TRBV27 combines with J gene TRBJ1-1; 8 nucleotides line up with TRBD1. The CDR3 covers 13 residues. The germline V gene has CDR1 MNHEY and CDR2 SMNVEV (reference sequence). After removal of 8 bases from V and 4 bases from J, the junction contained 6 bases not matched to a gene. The CDR3 region is CASALGQGTEAFF. In nucleotides, the CDR3 is TGTGCCAGCGCCCTCGGACAGGGCACTGAAGCTTTCTTT.

V is TRBV19 and J is TRBJ2-1; D is undetermined. Germline assignment: CDR1 LNHDA and CDR2 SQIVND (reference sequence). The CDR3 is 15 residues long. V was trimmed by 2 bases and J by 2 bases, leaving 10 bases between them. The CDR3 here is CASSILSLAYNEQFF. The DNA of the CDR3 is TGTGCCAGTAGTATACTTAGCCTGGCCTACAATGAGCAGTTCTTC.